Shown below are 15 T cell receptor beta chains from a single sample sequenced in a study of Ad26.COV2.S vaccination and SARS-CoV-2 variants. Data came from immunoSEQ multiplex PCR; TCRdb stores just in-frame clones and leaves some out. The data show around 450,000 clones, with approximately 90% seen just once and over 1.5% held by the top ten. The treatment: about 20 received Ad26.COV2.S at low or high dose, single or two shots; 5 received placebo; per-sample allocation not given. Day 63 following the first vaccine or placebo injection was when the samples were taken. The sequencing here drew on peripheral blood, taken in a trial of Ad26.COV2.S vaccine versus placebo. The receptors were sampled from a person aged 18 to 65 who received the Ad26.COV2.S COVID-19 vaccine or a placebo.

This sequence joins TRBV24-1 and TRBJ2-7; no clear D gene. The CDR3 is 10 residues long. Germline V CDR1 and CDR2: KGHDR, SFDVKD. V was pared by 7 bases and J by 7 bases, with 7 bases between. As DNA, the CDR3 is TGTGCCACCAGATTGAAGGAGCAGTACTTC. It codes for CATRLKEQYF.

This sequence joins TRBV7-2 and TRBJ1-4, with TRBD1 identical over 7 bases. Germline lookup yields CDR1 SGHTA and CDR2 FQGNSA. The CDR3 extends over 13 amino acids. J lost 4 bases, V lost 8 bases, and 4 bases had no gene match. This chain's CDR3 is CASADRNNEKLFF. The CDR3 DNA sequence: TGTGCCAGCGCGGACAGGAATAATGAAAAACTGTTTTTT.

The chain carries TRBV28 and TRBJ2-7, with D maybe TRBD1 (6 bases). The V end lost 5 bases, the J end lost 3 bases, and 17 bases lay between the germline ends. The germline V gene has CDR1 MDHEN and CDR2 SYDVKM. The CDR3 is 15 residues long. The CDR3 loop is CASSGPTGIVYEQYF. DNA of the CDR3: TGTGCCAGCAGTGGACCAACAGGGATCGTCTACGAGCAGTACTTC. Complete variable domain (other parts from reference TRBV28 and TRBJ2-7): DVKVTQSSRYLVKRTGEKVFLECVQDMDHENMFWYRQDPGLGLRLIYFSYDVKMKEKGDIPEGYSVSREKKERFSLILESASTNQTSMYLCASSGPTGIVYEQYFGPGTRLTVT.

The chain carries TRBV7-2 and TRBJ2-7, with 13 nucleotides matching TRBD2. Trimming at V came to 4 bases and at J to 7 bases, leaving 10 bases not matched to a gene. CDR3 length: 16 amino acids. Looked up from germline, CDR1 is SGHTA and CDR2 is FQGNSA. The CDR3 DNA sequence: TGTGCCAGCAGCTCGGGACTAGCGGGGCCCGGTGTGGAGCAGTACTTC. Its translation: CASSSGLAGPGVEQYF. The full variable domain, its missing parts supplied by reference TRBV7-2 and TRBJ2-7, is GAGVSQSPSNKVTEKGKDVELRCDPISGHTALYWYRQSLGQGLEFLIYFQGNSAPDKSGLPSDRFSAERTGGSVSTLTIQRTQQEDSAVYLCASSSGLAGPGVEQYFGPGTRLTVT.

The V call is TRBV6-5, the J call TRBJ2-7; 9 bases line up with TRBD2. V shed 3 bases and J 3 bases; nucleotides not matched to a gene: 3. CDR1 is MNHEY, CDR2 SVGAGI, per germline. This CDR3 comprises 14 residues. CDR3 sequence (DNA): TGTGCCAGCAGTTATCTAGCGGGACTCTACGAGCAGTACTTC. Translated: CASSYLAGLYEQYF.

The CDR3 loop is CASRERQGYEQYF. The CDR3 region has the DNA TGTGCCAGCAGAGAACGACAGGGCTACGAGCAGTACTTC. The genes are TRBV6-6 and TRBJ2-7; 7 positions match TRBD1. The CDR3 is 13 amino acids. J lost 3 bases, V lost 6 bases, and 5 bases had no gene match. CDR1 MNHNY and CDR2 SVGAGI come from the germline V gene (reference sequence).

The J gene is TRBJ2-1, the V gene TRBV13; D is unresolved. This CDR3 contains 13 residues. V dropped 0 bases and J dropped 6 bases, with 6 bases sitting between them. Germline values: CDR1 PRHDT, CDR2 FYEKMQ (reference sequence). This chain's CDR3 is CASSLGPPNEQFF. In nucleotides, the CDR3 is TGTGCCAGCAGCTTAGGGCCCCCCAATGAGCAGTTCTTC. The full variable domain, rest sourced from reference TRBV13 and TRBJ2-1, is AAGVIQSPRHLIKEKRETATLKCYPIPRHDTVYWYQQGPGQDPQFLISFYEKMQSDKGSIPDRFSAQQFSDYHSELNMSSLELGDSALYFCASSLGPPNEQFFGPGTRLTVL.

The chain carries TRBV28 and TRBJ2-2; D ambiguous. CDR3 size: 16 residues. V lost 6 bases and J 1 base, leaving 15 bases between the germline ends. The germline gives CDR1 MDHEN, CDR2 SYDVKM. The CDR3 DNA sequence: TGTGCCAGCAGGAGTCCTGAGGCTAAGAACACCGGGGAGCTGTTTTTT. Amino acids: CASRSPEAKNTGELFF.

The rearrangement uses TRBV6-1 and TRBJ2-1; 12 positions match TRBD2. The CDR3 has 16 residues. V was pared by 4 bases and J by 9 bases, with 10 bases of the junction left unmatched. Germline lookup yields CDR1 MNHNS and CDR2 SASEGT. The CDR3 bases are TGTGCCAGCAGTGCTGGACTAGCGGGGATTTTGGGTGAGCAGTTCTTC. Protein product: CASSAGLAGILGEQFF.

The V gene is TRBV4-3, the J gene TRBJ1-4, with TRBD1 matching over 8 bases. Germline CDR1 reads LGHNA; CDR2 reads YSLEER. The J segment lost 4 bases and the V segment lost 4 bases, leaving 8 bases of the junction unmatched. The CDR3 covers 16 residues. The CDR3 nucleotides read TGCGCCAGCAGCCCCCTGACAGGGGCGGATAATGAAAAACTGTTTTTT. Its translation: CASSPLTGADNEKLFF.

The CDR3 sequence: CASSLRTGVVLDTQYF. The CDR3 DNA sequence: TGTGCCAGCAGCCTCCGAACAGGTGTGGTTTTGGATACGCAGTATTTT. The chain employs TRBV7-9 and TRBJ2-3, with D perhaps TRBD1 (5 bases). This CDR3 comprises 16 residues. The V gene's germline CDR1 is SEHNR and CDR2 FQNEAQ (reference sequence). The V and J ends lost 5 bases and 6 bases respectively, with 21 bases between them.

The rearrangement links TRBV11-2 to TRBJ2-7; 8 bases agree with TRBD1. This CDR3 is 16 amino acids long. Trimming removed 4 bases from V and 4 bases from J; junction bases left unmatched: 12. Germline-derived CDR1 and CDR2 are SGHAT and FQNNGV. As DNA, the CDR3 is TGTGCCAGCAGCTCTAGGCTGGCGCGACAGGGGTACGAGCAGTACTTC. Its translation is CASSSRLARQGYEQYF. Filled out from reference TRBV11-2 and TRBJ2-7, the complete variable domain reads EAGVAQSPRYKIIEKRQSVAFWCNPISGHATLYWYQQILGQGPKLLIQFQNNGVVDDSQLPKDRFSAERLKGVDSTLKIQPAKLEDSAVYLCASSSRLARQGYEQYFGPGTRLTVT.

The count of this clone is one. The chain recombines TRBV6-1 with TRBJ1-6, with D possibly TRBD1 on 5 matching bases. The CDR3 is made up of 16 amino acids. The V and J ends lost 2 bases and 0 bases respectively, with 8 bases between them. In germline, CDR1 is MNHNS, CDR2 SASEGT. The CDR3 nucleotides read TGTGCCAGCAGTGAATGGGGGAGCTCCTATAATTCACCCCTCCACTTT. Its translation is CASSEWGSSYNSPLHF.

The CDR3: CASSQRSGRASTGELFF. The DNA for the CDR3 is TGCGCCAGCAGCCAGCGTAGCGGGAGGGCCAGCACCGGGGAGCTGTTTTTT. The chain recombines TRBV4-1 with TRBJ2-2; 11 bases agree with TRBD2. The CDR3 is made up of 17 amino acids. The trim removed 3 bases at V and 4 bases at J, leaving 7 bases unmatched. The germline V gene encodes CDR1 MGHRA and CDR2 YSYEKL.

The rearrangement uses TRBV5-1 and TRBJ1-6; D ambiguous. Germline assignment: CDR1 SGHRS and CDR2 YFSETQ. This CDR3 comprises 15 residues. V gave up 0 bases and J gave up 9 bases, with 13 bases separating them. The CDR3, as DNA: TGCGCCAGCAGCTTGGCGGGTGGAGAACGTTCACCCCTCCACTTT. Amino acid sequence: CASSLAGGERSPLHF.